Listed here are 25 T cell receptor beta chains from one sample, sequenced in a study of vaccination and CD4 T cells after COVID-19. Treatment noted: approximately 9-day PBMC culture with coronavirus spike peptide pools or control peptides (ViraFEST assay). The assay that was used to sequence DNA from cultured CD4+ T cells was the Oncomine TCR Beta short-read assay. Each CDR3 protein gets one entry after TCRdb re-called the PCR reads with MiXCR. The sample carries around 7,000 distinct CDR3 sequences, more than 60% recorded once. Their recognized antigens are unknown. The sequenced sample consisted of CD4+ T cells from blood, cultured in vitro. Receptors were obtained from a human donor who had recovered from COVID-19.

The chain uses TRBV27 and TRBJ2-5; the D is unclear. CDR1 is MNHEY and CDR2 is SMNVEV in the germline V gene (reference sequence). V was cut by 2 bases and J by 1 base, with 8 bases left in between. The CDR3 extends over 14 amino acids. CDR3 region: CASSLAGSQETQYF. The CDR3 DNA sequence: TGTGCCAGCAGTTTAGCAGGCTCCCAAGAGACCCAGTACTTC.

The chain joins TRBV29-1 to TRBJ1-5; TRBD1 matches at 7 bases. CDR1 and CDR2 from the germline V gene are SQVTM and ANQGSEA. The CDR3 is 14 amino acids. V was pared by 6 bases and J by 6 bases, with 11 bases of the junction left unmatched. The chain's CDR3 is CSVQGPGEGQPQHF. CDR3 DNA sequence: TGCAGCGTACAGGGGCCCGGGGAGGGTCAGCCCCAGCATTTT.

By share of the sample, this clonotype is medium-sized (0.01 to 0.1%). This chain joins TRBV19 and TRBJ1-1, with 8 bases fitting TRBD1. This CDR3 comprises 16 residues. The V segment lost 2 bases and the J segment 2 bases; nucleotides outside the gene matches: 7. The germline CDR1 and CDR2 sequences are LNHDA and SQIVND (reference sequence). CDR3 nucleotide sequence: TGTGCCAGTAGTATAAGTGACAGGGGCGTAAACACTGAAGCTTTCTTT. This gives the protein CASSISDRGVNTEAFF. The entire variable domain, with the rest obtained from reference TRBV19 and TRBJ1-1, is as follows: DGGITQSPKYLFRKEGQNVTLSCEQNLNHDAMYWYRQDPGQGLRLIYYSQIVNDFQKGDIAEGYSVSREKKESFPLTVTSAQKNPTAFYLCASSISDRGVNTEAFFGQGTRLTVV.

This clonotype was observed a handful of times. The DNA for the CDR3 is TGTGCCAGTAGTAGTTTGTTTGGCGGTAGCAATCAGCCCCAGCATTTT. Protein product: CASSSLFGGSNQPQHF. The chain uses TRBV19 and TRBJ1-5, with D unclear. The CDR3 is made up of 16 amino acids. Germline CDR1 and CDR2: LNHDA and SQIVND (reference sequence). Trimming removed 4 bases from V and 0 bases from J, with 13 bases in between.

Within the sample, this clonotype is medium-sized. The V call is TRBV7-6, the J call TRBJ2-7; D unclear. Trimming shortened V by 1 base and J by 0 bases, and 10 bases separated the two germline ends. Germline V lookup: CDR1 SGHVS, CDR2 FNYEAQ. The CDR3 is 15 amino acids. This CDR3 is CASSLGNHPSYEQYF. The CDR3 DNA reads as TGTGCCAGCAGCTTAGGGAACCACCCCTCCTACGAGCAGTACTTC.

The chain links TRBV7-2 to TRBJ1-5; D possibly corresponds to TRBD1 (6 bases). V was trimmed by 6 bases and J by 0 bases, leaving 9 bases between them. CDR3 size: 14 residues. Germline CDR1 and CDR2: SGHTA and FQGNSA. The CDR3 DNA is TGTGCCAGCAGTAGGGGGTTTAGCAATCAGCCCCAGCATTTT. As protein: CASSRGFSNQPQHF. Complete variable domain (other parts from reference TRBV7-2 and TRBJ1-5): GAGVSQSPSNKVTEKGKDVELRCDPISGHTALYWYRQSLGQGLEFLIYFQGNSAPDKSGLPSDRFSAERTGGSVSTLTIQRTQQEDSAVYLCASSRGFSNQPQHFGDGTRLSIL.

This chain links TRBV6-1 with TRBJ2-7; D possibly corresponds to TRBD1 (5 bases). Germline V CDR1 and CDR2: MNHNS, SASEGT. The CDR3 runs to 15 residues. V lost 3 bases and J lost 5, with 17 bases in between. The CDR3 DNA sequence: TGTGCCAGCAGTGAGCCAGGGTTACCGCCTAACGAGCAGTACTTC. This translates into CASSEPGLPPNEQYF.

This clonotype was recorded only once. This chain uses TRBV6-6 with TRBJ2-7; TRBD1 or TRBD2 may be the D gene (6 bases each). This CDR3 is 13 amino acids long. Trimming left V 5 bases short and J 6 bases short, with 14 bases between. The germline CDR1 and CDR2 sequences are MNHNY and SVGAGI (reference sequence). Here the CDR3 reads CASSMGGRFEQYF. The CDR3 region has the DNA TGTGCCAGCAGTATGGGGGGCCGGTTCGAGCAGTACTTC.

This clonotype is categorized as medium-sized (0.01 to 0.1%). The chain links TRBV27 to TRBJ2-2; TRBD2 matches at 10 bases. CDR3 length equals 18 residues. Trimming took 3 bases from V and 5 from J; bases not matched to a gene: 12. The germline V gene encodes CDR1 MNHEY and CDR2 SMNVEV (reference sequence). The CDR3 nucleotides are TGTGCCAGCAGTTTCCCCCGGACGGCTAGCGGGAGAACCGGGGAGCTGTTTTTT. Translating it yields CASSFPRTASGRTGELFF.

The genes are TRBV7-8 and TRBJ2-7; D not resolved. The germline V and J ends were trimmed by 6 bases and 3 bases, with 18 bases remaining between them. The CDR3 is 15 amino acids. Germline V gene lookup returns CDR1 SGHVS and CDR2 FQNEAQ. Written as DNA, the CDR3 is TGTGCCAGCAGTCACCGGGTCAGGTTAAGCTACGAGCAGTACTTC. Its protein product is CASSHRVRLSYEQYF.

The rearrangement uses TRBV7-8 and TRBJ1-2, with a weak D call TRBD1 (6 bases). V lost 3 bases and J lost 6, with 14 bases in between. Looked up from germline, CDR1 is SGHVS and CDR2 is FQNEAQ. The CDR3 sequence is 14 residues long. The CDR3 DNA reads TGTGCCAGCAGCTTTATGGGGGGGCCCGATGGCTACACCTTC. Its translation: CASSFMGGPDGYTF.

The chain uses TRBV6-5 and TRBJ1-2, with 7 bases identical to TRBD1. The CDR3 runs to 16 residues. Germline lookup yields CDR1 MNHEY and CDR2 SVGAGI. With 2 bases clipped from V and 5 bases from J, the junction kept 11 bases outside the gene matches. This CDR3 reads CASSYRQGRLVYGYTF. CDR3 DNA: TGTGCCAGCAGTTACCGACAGGGACGCTTAGTTTATGGCTACACCTTC.

This chain connects TRBV5-4 to TRBJ2-7; 10 bases agree with TRBD2. Germline V CDR1 and CDR2: SGHNT, YYREEE (reference sequence). V shed 6 bases, J shed 4 bases, and the junction held 10 bases outside the gene matches. The CDR3 has 15 residues. This chain's CDR3 is CASMGSGLAVYEQYF. DNA for the CDR3: TGTGCCAGCATGGGGTCAGGACTAGCGGTTTACGAGCAGTACTTC.

The V call is TRBV15, the J call TRBJ2-7; D is unclear. CDR1 LNHNV and CDR2 YYDKDF come from the germline V gene (reference sequence). V lost 0 bases and J lost 7, with 13 bases in between. This CDR3 has 14 amino acids. The chain's CDR3 is CATSRDIGNSEQYF. The CDR3 bases are TGTGCCACCAGCAGAGACATTGGTAATAGTGAGCAGTACTTC.

The V call is TRBV5-1, the J call TRBJ2-6, with D maybe TRBD1 (6 bases). The V end was cut by 3 bases, the J end by 1 base, with 14 bases between. The CDR3 is 17 amino acids. Germline assignment: CDR1 SGHRS and CDR2 YFSETQ. The CDR3 DNA is TGCGCCAGCAGCTCCCGACAGGTCCTATCTGGGGCCAACGTCCTGACTTTC. Translating it yields CASSSRQVLSGANVLTF.

This clonotype was recorded once. The chain is built from TRBV2 and TRBJ2-3, with unresolved D. Germline CDR1 and CDR2: SNHLY and FYNNEI. Between the trimmed V and J ends, which lost 6 bases and 0 bases, there was a span of 19 bases. The CDR3 covers 17 residues. The CDR3 region is CASRRISDLSSTDTQYF. DNA for the CDR3: TGTGCCAGCAGGAGGATATCGGACCTCTCTAGCACAGATACGCAGTATTTT.

The rearrangement joins TRBV10-1 to TRBJ2-6; 7 positions match TRBD2. Trimming took 4 bases from V and 2 from J; bases not matched to a gene: 2. Per germline, CDR1 WNHNN and CDR2 SYGVQD (reference sequence). There are 15 residues in the CDR3. The CDR3 sequence: CASSAGGAGANVLTF. As DNA, the CDR3 is TGCGCCAGCAGTGCGGGGGGTGCTGGGGCCAACGTCCTGACTTTC.

The chain has TRBV4-1 and TRBJ1-2, with D uncertain. Germline CDR1 reads MGHRA; CDR2 reads YSYEKL. The CDR3 is 15 amino acids. V shed 4 bases and J shed 6 bases, with 18 bases lying between them. The CDR3 loop is CASSPAQEGRNGYTF. For the CDR3, the DNA is TGCGCCAGCAGCCCGGCCCAGGAGGGAAGGAATGGCTACACCTTC.

By share, this clonotype counts as medium-sized. This chain uses TRBV20-1 with TRBJ1-6, with D perhaps TRBD1 (5 bases). Trimming took 0 bases from V and 3 from J, leaving 30 bases between them. Germline V lookup: CDR1 DFQATT, CDR2 SNEGSKA (reference sequence). The CDR3 runs to 22 residues. The CDR3 here is CSARDPQRLTVPNYFYNSPLHF. The CDR3 nucleotides are TGCAGTGCTAGAGATCCCCAACGTTTGACAGTCCCCAATTACTTCTATAATTCACCCCTCCACTTT.

The chain employs TRBV28 and TRBJ2-5; TRBD2 matches at 7 bases. The germline CDR1 and CDR2 sequences are MDHEN and SYDVKM. This CDR3 has 17 amino acids. V was pared by 7 bases and J by 5 bases, with 19 bases of the junction left unmatched. In nucleotides, the CDR3 is TGTGCCAGCACCCTAAGTAATGGACTAGGAAGTGGGGAGACCCAGTACTTC. It specifies CASTLSNGLGSGETQYF.

This chain links TRBV20-1 with TRBJ1-2; weak D call: TRBD1 (6 bases). The germline CDR1 and CDR2 sequences are DFQATT and SNEGSKA (reference sequence). Trimming took 0 bases from V and 8 from J, leaving 22 bases between them. The CDR3 extends over 16 amino acids. The CDR3 loop is CSARDGIKGGRQGYTF. The DNA for the CDR3 is TGCAGTGCTAGAGATGGGATAAAAGGGGGGCGACAGGGCTACACCTTC.

The J gene is TRBJ1-1, the V gene TRBV20-1; D unresolved. The ends were cut back, 4 bases at V and 5 bases at J, with 26 bases in the middle. Germline V lookup: CDR1 DFQATT, CDR2 SNEGSKA (reference sequence). The CDR3 has 17 residues. The CDR3 DNA is TGCAGTGCTAAGTTCTCACCGACAAACTATTGGTGGACTGAAGCTTTCTTT. Encoded protein: CSAKFSPTNYWWTEAFF.

The V gene is TRBV30, the J gene TRBJ1-5, with a weak D call TRBD1 (6 bases). CDR1 and CDR2 (germline): GTSNPN, SVGIG (reference sequence). The CDR3 is made up of 13 amino acids. With 5 bases removed from V and 6 bases from J, the gap between germline ends came to 14 bases. CDR3 nucleotides: TGTGCCTGGGCTCGGGGGGCAGGTCAGCCCCAGCATTTT. This translates into CAWARGAGQPQHF.

By share, this clonotype ranks as large. V usage is TRBV6-2 or TRBV6-3 and J usage is TRBJ2-7; TRBD2 matches 13 bases. V dropped 6 bases and J dropped 3; count of bases not matched to a gene: 5. Germline assignment: CDR1 MNHEY and CDR2 SVGEGT. There are 15 residues in the CDR3. The CDR3 sequence: CASSLGLAGFYEQYF. Written as DNA, the CDR3 is TGTGCCAGCAGCCTGGGACTAGCGGGATTCTACGAGCAGTACTTC.

The genes are TRBV11-1 and TRBJ2-5; D remains unclear. This CDR3 has 12 residues. Per germline, CDR1 SGHAT and CDR2 FQDESV (reference sequence). The V and J ends lost 1 base and 4 bases respectively, with 4 bases between them. CDR3 loop: CASSLVRETQYF. CDR3 DNA: TGTGCCAGCAGCTTAGTCCGAGAGACCCAGTACTTC.